The 3 T cell receptor beta chains reported below all come from one sample, sequenced in a study of shared clonotypes between healthy human individuals. Generated by immunoSEQ multiplex PCR, the TCRdb table keeps only in-frame clones and is missing some. The sample records 950,000 to 1,100,000 clones, about 75% being singletons. Material: memory CD4+ T cells sorted from blood. The subset here: CD45RA-negative fraction. The receptor set was obtained from a man aged 18 to 29 in good health.

This clone was seen just once. The chain carries TRBV27 and TRBJ2-3, with D possibly TRBD2 on 6 matching bases. V lost 6 bases, J lost 6 bases, and 19 bases lay in between. CDR3 length: 15 amino acids. The germline V gene encodes CDR1 MNHEY and CDR2 SMNVEV (reference sequence). CDR3 nucleotides: TGTGCCAGCAGCCTTCGGGACTCCCCCATGGATACGCAGTATTTT. It specifies CASSLRDSPMDTQYF.

This clone showed up just a few times. The chain uses TRBV7-8 and TRBJ2-5; 9 bases map to TRBD2. With V trimmed by 5 bases and J by 7 bases, 11 bases remained unmatched. The CDR3 sequence is 15 residues long. Germline-derived CDR1 and CDR2 are SGHVS and FQNEAQ. DNA for the CDR3: TGTGCCAGCAGCCCCGCGGGACTAGCAGGGGGGACCCAGTACTTC. Translating it yields CASSPAGLAGGTQYF. Together with reference TRBV7-8 and TRBJ2-5, the CDR3 gives the full variable domain: GAGVSQSPRYKVAKRGQDVALRCDPISGHVSLFWYQQALGQGPEFLTYFQNEAQLDKSGLPSDRFFAERPEGSVSTLKIQRTQQEDSAVYLCASSPAGLAGGTQYFGPGTRLLVL.

The V call is TRBV21-1, the J call TRBJ2-7; TRBD1 is taken as the D call from the table, unchecked against the DNA. TRBV21-1 is a recognized pseudogene. The CDR3 has 15 residues. This CDR3 reads CASSDRQGAAYEQYF. The CDR3 DNA is TGTGCCAGCAGCGACCGACAGGGGGCGGCCTACGAGCAGTACTTC.